This TCR beta chain comes out of a study of prognosis after radiotherapy for stage I lung cancer. The overall study: The patients comprised over 10 men and several women, spanning ages roughly 53 to 84 and having a median of about 70 years. General study results and limits: Patients with and without metastases reportedly differed in TRBV and TRBJ gene usage frequencies. Samples before stereotactic body radiation therapy had more unique TCR clones (median around 10,000 versus 6,900). Lower Shannon entropy after stereotactic body radiation therapy was observed in patients who went on to develop distant metastases.

This clonotype was detected ten times or more. Its antigen is undetermined. The CDR3 is 18 residues long. The junction had 15 bases not matched to a gene; V was cut back by 3 bases and J by 6 bases. Germline V gene lookup returns CDR1 MNHEY and CDR2 SMNVEV (reference sequence). Template was genomic DNA; TCR beta CDR3 amplified in two multiplex PCR rounds. First-round PCR, the initial amplification, used primers specific to each TRBV and TRBJ gene. TCRdb used MiXCR to reprocess the multiplex PCR reads, holding one entry per CDR3 protein. The sample lists roughly 32,000 distinct CDR3 sequences; approximately 46% were seen once.

This TCR derives from a donor older than 45 with non-small cell lung cancer. The genes are TRBV27 and TRBJ2-1, with TRBD2 matching over 9 bases. Here the sequenced sample was PBMCs, taken before or after stereotactic body radiation therapy (not recorded which). DNA of the CDR3: TGTGCCAGCAGTTTTAGCGGGAGAGGGCCTAGGAGGGGCAATGAGCAGTTCTTC. Its translation: CASSFSGRGPRRGNEQFF.